These 26 T cell receptor beta chains originate from one sample sequenced in a study of T cell responses to AZD1222 COVID-19 vaccine. This table comes from immunoSEQ multiplex PCR, and its TCRdb copy is limited to in-frame clones, with some not included. The repertoire holds around 83,000 clones, with 92% as singletons. Sequencing was performed on peripheral blood, taken on day 0 of AZD1222 vaccination. These receptors were collected from an adult in good health.

The rearrangement links TRBV28 to TRBJ2-5; possibly TRBD1 for D (5 bases). The germline V and J ends were trimmed by 2 bases and 1 base, with 5 bases remaining between them. Germline V CDR1 and CDR2: MDHEN, SYDVKM. CDR3 length: 13 residues. Here the CDR3 DNA reads TGTGCCAGCAGTTTAGACAGCCAAGAGACCCAGTACTTC. Protein product: CASSLDSQETQYF.

In this sample, this clone turned up once. The chain recombines TRBV10-1 with TRBJ1-4, with D possibly being TRBD1 (6 bases). The CDR3 totals 14 residues. CDR1 and CDR2 (germline): WNHNN, SYGVQD (reference sequence). The germline V and J ends were trimmed by 3 bases and 4 bases, with 9 bases remaining between them. In nucleotides, the CDR3 is TGCGCCAGCAGTGAAGGGACAATTAATGAAAAACTGTTTTTT. This codes for CASSEGTINEKLFF.

The rearrangement uses TRBV4-1 and TRBJ2-7, with unresolved D. Germline-derived CDR1 and CDR2 are MGHRA and YSYEKL. CDR3 size: 15 residues. Trimming removed 4 bases at V and 0 bases at J, with 13 bases between. CDR3 protein: CASSPTSVLSYEQYF. DNA for the CDR3: TGCGCCAGCAGCCCGACGAGTGTCCTCTCCTACGAGCAGTACTTC.

The chain has TRBV24-1 and TRBJ1-5; 10 bases agree with TRBD1. Unmatched junction bases numbered 5, after V lost 2 bases and J lost 5 bases. Germline CDR1 reads KGHDR; CDR2 reads SFDVKD. There are 16 residues in the CDR3. The CDR3 DNA reads TGTGCCACCAGTGATTCCCGGACAGGGGGGTATCAGCCCCAGCATTTT. This encodes CATSDSRTGGYQPQHF.

The chain combines TRBV27 with TRBJ2-7, with TRBD2 identical over 12 bases. With 4 bases clipped from V and 1 base from J, the junction kept 2 bases outside the gene matches. The germline V gene has CDR1 MNHEY and CDR2 SMNVEV (reference sequence). CDR3 length equals 15 residues. The CDR3 spells CASSYLAGGSYEQYF. The CDR3 nucleotides read TGTGCCAGCAGTTACCTAGCGGGAGGGTCCTACGAGCAGTACTTC.

This clone was detected only once. The chain couples TRBV5-1 to TRBJ2-2, with 8 bases identical to TRBD1. CDR3 length: 14 residues. J gave up 5 bases and V 4 bases, and 4 bases lay outside the gene matches. CDR1 is SGHRS, CDR2 YFSETQ, per germline. The CDR3 DNA sequence: TGCGCCAGCAGCGACAGGGGAGATACCGGGGAGCTGTTTTTT. Translating gives CASSDRGDTGELFF.

This sequence joins TRBV28 and TRBJ2-1; 7 bases align to TRBD2. Germline CDR1 is MDHEN and CDR2 is SYDVKM. V dropped 7 bases and J dropped 2; count of bases not matched to a gene: 2. The CDR3 has 13 amino acids. CDR3 sequence: CASTSGTYNEQFF. The CDR3, as DNA: TGTGCCAGCACCAGCGGGACCTACAATGAGCAGTTCTTC.

V and J are TRBV28 and TRBJ1-2; 7 nucleotides agree with TRBD1. The V gene end was trimmed by 5 bases and the J gene end by 4 bases; junction bases not matched to a gene: 7. This CDR3 region has 14 residues. Per germline, CDR1 MDHEN and CDR2 SYDVKM. DNA for the CDR3: TGTGCCAGCAGTCCCCCGGGACAGCTCTATGGCTACACCTTC. Its protein product is CASSPPGQLYGYTF.

The chain is built from TRBV5-6 and TRBJ2-2; tentatively, D is TRBD1 or TRBD2 (5 bases each). The CDR3 consists of 15 residues. The V and J ends lost 3 bases and 2 bases respectively, with 11 bases between them. The V gene's germline CDR1 is SGHDT and CDR2 YYEEEE. In DNA form, the CDR3 reads TGTGCCAGCAGCTGGATGGGGGTTAACACCGGGGAGCTGTTTTTT. Protein sequence: CASSWMGVNTGELFF.

The count of this clone is one. This sequence joins TRBV6-2 or TRBV6-3 and TRBJ1-2; D ambiguous. Trimming cost V 6 bases and J 0 bases, with 11 bases left between them. In germline, CDR1 is MNHEY, CDR2 SVGEGT. This CDR3 has 14 amino acids. CDR3 coding DNA: TGTGCCAGCAGCCTTACACGGTCTAACTATGGCTACACCTTC. It codes for CASSLTRSNYGYTF.

The chain uses TRBV9 and TRBJ1-4; TRBD1 might be the D (5 bases). Germline CDR1 and CDR2: SGDLS and YYNGEE. CDR3 size: 16 residues. The V end was cut by 4 bases, the J end by 8 bases, with 21 bases between. The CDR3 loop reads CASSHSAGRPLEKLFF. In DNA, the CDR3 is TGTGCCAGCAGCCACTCCGCGGGACGACCATTGGAAAAACTGTTTTTT.

V and J are TRBV27 and TRBJ2-2; unclear D gene. The V gene's germline CDR1 is MNHEY and CDR2 SMNVEV (reference sequence). The length of the CDR3 is 15 residues. The V end lost 6 bases, the J end lost 5 bases, and 16 bases lay between the germline ends. The CDR3 DNA is TGTGCCAGCAGCCTCGGGCTTACTTATACCGGGGAGCTGTTTTTT. Protein sequence: CASSLGLTYTGELFF.

The table lists this clone with a count of one. V usage is TRBV6-5 and J usage is TRBJ2-3; 10 bases are shared with TRBD2. Germline trimming cut 6 bases from V and 5 bases from J; bases unmatched to any gene: 8. Germline values: CDR1 MNHEY, CDR2 SVGAGI. The CDR3 has 15 residues. CDR3 DNA sequence: TGTGCCAGCAGGGGGCCTAGCGGGAGCCTAGATACGCAGTATTTT. The encoded protein is CASRGPSGSLDTQYF.

The genes are TRBV5-1 and TRBJ2-5; D gene ambiguous. CDR3 length equals 12 residues. CDR1 is SGHRS and CDR2 is YFSETQ in the germline V gene. Trimming pared 1 base from V and 1 base from J, leaving 2 bases between. The CDR3 region has the DNA TGCGCCAGCAGCTTGCGCCAAGAGACCCAGTACTTC. This encodes CASSLRQETQYF.

The V call is TRBV6-5, the J call TRBJ1-2; 10 bases are a match to TRBD1. The germline gives CDR1 MNHEY, CDR2 SVGAGI. This CDR3 is 16 amino acids long. The J segment lost 8 bases and the V segment lost 0 bases, leaving 9 bases of the junction unmatched. CDR3 DNA: TGTGCCAGCAGTTACTCGCAGGGACAGGGGCAGTTGGGCTACACCTTC. Translation: CASSYSQGQGQLGYTF.

The chain links TRBV28 to TRBJ1-6; D might be TRBD1 (6 bases). V was cut by 6 bases and J by 8 bases, with 14 bases left in between. Germline CDR1 MDHEN, CDR2 SYDVKM. CDR3 length equals 14 residues. The CDR3 region has the DNA TGTGCCAGCAGCGCCGGACAGTTCGATTCACCCCTCCACTTT. Its protein is CASSAGQFDSPLHF.

The chain carries TRBV19 and TRBJ1-5; D is possibly TRBD1 (5 bases). The germline V gene has CDR1 LNHDA and CDR2 SQIVND (reference sequence). The CDR3 loop spans 15 amino acids. Deletions cut 3 bases from V and 5 bases from J, with 14 bases between. CDR3 nucleotides: TGTGCCAGTAGTATTCCAGGGCAACCGTATCAGCCCCAGCATTTT. Translation gives CASSIPGQPYQPQHF.

The chain has TRBV3-1 (or the pseudogene TRBV3-2) and TRBJ1-5, with D maybe TRBD1 (5 bases). V lost 1 base, J lost 11 bases, and 12 bases lay in between. This CDR3 has 13 amino acids. Germline CDR1 reads LGHDT; CDR2 reads YNNKEL (reference sequence). The CDR3 protein is CASSQGVGGTQHF. The CDR3 nucleotides read TGTGCCAGCAGCCAAGGGGTCGGGGGGACCCAGCATTTT.

This chain links TRBV29-1 with TRBJ2-7, with a weak D call TRBD1 (5 bases). CDR1 and CDR2 (germline): SQVTM, ANQGSEA. Trimming pared 5 bases from V and 5 bases from J, leaving 10 bases between. This CDR3 contains 11 residues. CDR3 in amino acids: CSVSSGHEQYF. CDR3 sequence (DNA): TGCAGCGTTAGCTCAGGGCACGAGCAGTACTTC.

This clone was recorded only once. The chain uses TRBV28 and TRBJ2-7, with D possibly TRBD1 on 6 matching bases. This CDR3 is built from 13 residues. The germline gives CDR1 MDHEN, CDR2 SYDVKM. Trimming took off 6 bases at V and 2 bases at J, with 11 bases between the two ends. The CDR3 DNA sequence: TGTGCCAGCAGGACACAGGGAACCTACGAGCAGTACTTC. Translation gives CASRTQGTYEQYF.

The V and J genes are TRBV12-3 or TRBV12-4 and TRBJ2-2; D uncertain. Trimming took 5 bases from V and 4 from J, leaving 5 bases between them. CDR3 length equals 12 residues. CDR3 in DNA: TGTGCCAGCAGTCCTCTCACCGGGGAGCTGTTTTTT. Its protein product is CASSPLTGELFF.

This chain links TRBV6-5 with TRBJ2-5; D may correspond to TRBD1 or TRBD2 (5 bases each). V lost 7 bases, J lost 5 bases, and 20 bases lay in between. CDR1 MNHEY and CDR2 SVGAGI come from the germline V gene. The CDR3 runs 15 residues. The CDR3 DNA reads as TGTGCCAGCATTCCCACGGGGTCGGGGACGGAGACCCAGTACTTC. Translation: CASIPTGSGTETQYF.

This chain connects TRBV24-1 to TRBJ2-1, with TRBD2 identical over 12 bases. CDR3 length: 19 residues. The V gene's germline CDR1 is KGHDR and CDR2 SFDVKD. Losses at the gene ends were 0 bases for V and 8 bases for J; bases not matched to a gene: 13. The chain's CDR3 is CATSDLRPTSGSGRHEQFF. As DNA, the CDR3 is TGTGCCACCAGTGATTTGCGACCGACTAGCGGGAGTGGACGCCATGAGCAGTTCTTC.

This clone was observed once. The chain carries TRBV15 and TRBJ2-7; TRBD1 matches at 8 bases. J lost 0 bases, V lost 1 base, and 11 bases had no gene match. The CDR3 consists of 18 residues. The germline CDR1 and CDR2 sequences are LNHNV and YYDKDF (reference sequence). This CDR3 is CATSRGSPGQDSSYEQYF. The CDR3 nucleotides are TGTGCCACCAGCAGAGGTTCCCCGGGACAGGATTCCTCCTACGAGCAGTACTTC.

The CDR3 coding sequence is TGTGCCAGCAGTTTTGGGCCACAGTATAGCAATCAGCCCCAGCATTTT. Its translation: CASSFGPQYSNQPQHF. This rearrangement joins TRBV28 to TRBJ1-5, with no clear D. The CDR3 contains 16 residues. V dropped 3 bases and J dropped 0 bases, with 12 bases sitting between them. The germline V gene encodes CDR1 MDHEN and CDR2 SYDVKM. Full variable domain (outside the CDR3, taken from reference TRBV28 and TRBJ1-5): DVKVTQSSRYLVKRTGEKVFLECVQDMDHENMFWYRQDPGLGLRLIYFSYDVKMKEKGDIPEGYSVSREKKERFSLILESASTNQTSMYLCASSFGPQYSNQPQHFGDGTRLSIL.

This chain links TRBV6-1 with TRBJ2-3; 10 bases align to TRBD2. V dropped 4 bases and J dropped 1; count of bases not matched to a gene: 11. The CDR3 has 18 amino acids. Germline CDR1 MNHNS, CDR2 SASEGT. CDR3 in amino acids: CASSARMNLAGGTDTQYF. The CDR3 DNA follows: TGTGCCAGCAGTGCACGCATGAATCTAGCGGGAGGCACAGATACGCAGTATTTT.